The 3 T cell receptor beta chains in this list originate from one sample, sequenced in a study of blood T cell repertoires in COVID-19. Sequenced by immunoSEQ multiplex PCR; TCRdb stores in-frame clones only, minus some. The table has under 150,000 clones, around four fifths seen once. Sequencing was done on a sample of peripheral blood. These receptors all come from a man between 65 and 85 years old with active or convalescent COVID-19.

The genes are TRBV6-5 and TRBJ2-7; TRBD2 matches 14 bases. Germline assignment: CDR1 MNHEY and CDR2 SVGAGI. This CDR3 comprises 15 residues. Losses at the gene ends were 5 bases for V and 4 bases for J; bases not matched to a gene: 4. DNA of the CDR3: TGTGCCAGCAGTCCCGGGACTAGCGGGGGATACGAGCAGTACTTC. Its protein product is CASSPGTSGGYEQYF.

The chain links TRBV4-3 to TRBJ1-2, with a weak D call TRBD1 (5 bases). Trimming removed 3 bases from V and 5 bases from J, with 16 bases in between. CDR3 size: 15 residues. The germline gives CDR1 LGHNA, CDR2 YSLEER. The CDR3 reads CASSQVLGLGYGYTF. Written as DNA, the CDR3 is TGCGCCAGCAGCCAGGTGTTGGGGCTCGGGTATGGCTACACCTTC.

The chain links TRBV2 to TRBJ1-2; weak D call: TRBD1 (5 bases). CDR1 and CDR2 from the germline V gene are SNHLY and FYNNEI. Trimming took 3 bases from V and 5 from J, leaving 7 bases between them. There are 12 residues in the CDR3. This CDR3 reads CASSDRGYGYTF. The CDR3 DNA reads TGTGCCAGCAGTGATCGGGGGTATGGCTACACCTTC.